Following are 19 T cell receptor beta chains from one sample sequenced in a study of glioma-infiltrating T cells. TCR alpha and beta CDR3 regions were amplified from RNA using iRepertoire nested multiplex PCR. TCRdb passed the multiplex PCR reads through MiXCR, listing each CDR3 protein once. The table shows 400,000 or so distinct CDR3 sequences, with less than 50% occurring only once. The sample comprised glioma tissue, nonneoplastic brain tissue, or PBMCs (not recorded which). These receptors came from a human donor with low-grade glioma or glioblastoma, undergoing nonglioma brain surgery, or in good health (not recorded which).

The chain carries TRBV7-3 and TRBJ2-2; possibly TRBD1 for D (6 bases). V was pared by 4 bases and J by 1 base, with 13 bases between. CDR1 is SGHTA and CDR2 is FQGTGA in the germline V gene. The CDR3 has 16 amino acids. The CDR3 protein is CASSSTRQENTGELFF. The DNA for the CDR3 is TGTGCCAGCAGCTCCACCCGACAGGAGAACACCGGGGAGCTGTTTTTT.

There are many counts of this clonotype. V usage is TRBV27 and J usage is TRBJ2-1, with D possibly called TRBD1 or TRBD2 (5 bases each). With 5 bases removed from V and 4 bases from J, the gap between germline ends came to 33 bases. Looked up from germline, CDR1 is MNHEY and CDR2 is SMNVEV (reference sequence). CDR3 length: 21 amino acids. The CDR3 sequence is CASSTRDRGSATKLHYNEQFF. Written as DNA, the CDR3 is TGTGCCAGCAGTACCCGGGATCGGGGCTCAGCGACTAAACTACATTACAATGAGCAGTTCTTC.

This clonotype was recorded at least ten times. CDR3: CASSSSRGSRGYTF. The DNA for the CDR3 is TGTGCCAGCAGCTCCTCCAGGGGAAGTAGGGGCTACACCTTC. The chain employs TRBV7-2 and TRBJ1-2, with D tentatively TRBD1 (6 bases). With 4 bases removed from V and 8 bases from J, the gap between germline ends came to 17 bases. In germline, CDR1 is SGHTA, CDR2 FQGNSA. CDR3 length: 14 residues.

This chain uses TRBV19 with TRBJ1-1; unclear D gene. This CDR3 has 14 amino acids. With 3 bases removed from V and 4 bases from J, the gap between germline ends came to 12 bases. Looked up from germline, CDR1 is LNHDA and CDR2 is SQIVND (reference sequence). CDR3 loop: CASSILLPGTEAFF. CDR3 bases: TGTGCCAGTAGTATCTTGTTACCGGGCACTGAAGCTTTCTTT. The full variable domain, rest sourced from reference TRBV19 and TRBJ1-1, is DGGITQSPKYLFRKEGQNVTLSCEQNLNHDAMYWYRQDPGQGLRLIYYSQIVNDFQKGDIAEGYSVSREKKESFPLTVTSAQKNPTAFYLCASSILLPGTEAFFGQGTRLTVV.

The sample holds many counts of this clonotype. This chain links TRBV27 with TRBJ1-5; D uncertain. Trimming pared 3 bases from V and 1 base from J, leaving 10 bases between. The CDR3 consists of 15 residues. Looked up from germline, CDR1 is MNHEY and CDR2 is SMNVEV (reference sequence). The CDR3 is CASSFTYRSNQPQHF. CDR3 DNA: TGTGCCAGCAGTTTCACCTACAGAAGCAATCAGCCCCAGCATTTT.

A remark on this clonotype: It may be a read error: a sequence one base away is much more abundant. The chain uses TRBV6-1 and TRBJ2-3; 8 positions agree with TRBD2. After removal of 8 bases from V and 0 bases from J, the junction contained 13 bases not matched to a gene. Per the germline V gene, CDR1 is MNHNS and CDR2 is SASEGT. This CDR3 comprises 17 residues. CDR3 nucleotides: TGTGCCAGCGGTCGTTGCCCTAGCGGGTTAAGCACAGATACGCAGTATTTT. It specifies CASGRCPSGLSTDTQYF.

This clonotype turned up a few times. The chain links TRBV6-2 or TRBV6-3 to TRBJ2-5; TRBD2 matches 9 bases. J lost 3 bases, V lost 10 bases, and 12 bases had no gene match. Germline V gene sequence: CDR1 MNHEY, CDR2 SVGEGT. This CDR3 is built from 15 residues. CDR3 loop: CATSTPASGKETQYF. The CDR3, as DNA: TGTGCCACCTCAACCCCAGCTAGCGGGAAAGAGACCCAGTACTTC.

About this clonotype itself: It may be a read error: a sequence one base away is much more abundant. The gene calls are TRBV6-1 and TRBJ1-1; no clear D gene. The CDR3 is made up of 14 amino acids. Germline V gives CDR1 MNHNS, CDR2 SASEGT. The germline V and J ends were trimmed by 6 bases and 0 bases, with 11 bases remaining between them. The CDR3 sequence: CASRERAMNTEAFF. DNA for the CDR3: TGTGCCAGCAGAGAGAGAGCCATGAACACTGAAGCTTTCTTT.

The chain carries TRBV19 and TRBJ2-7, with TRBD2 matching 8 bases. The CDR3 is 13 amino acids. The J segment lost 6 bases and the V segment lost 6 bases, leaving 7 bases of the junction unmatched. The germline CDR1 and CDR2 sequences are LNHDA and SQIVND (reference sequence). CDR3 amino acids: CASRPGGGREQYF. The CDR3 region has the DNA TGTGCCAGTAGACCCGGCGGGGGGCGCGAGCAGTACTTC.

This clonotype was counted a few times. V usage is TRBV27 and J usage is TRBJ2-1, with D unclear. The CDR3 runs 13 residues. The germline gives CDR1 MNHEY, CDR2 SMNVEV (reference sequence). Trimming pared 4 bases from V and 7 bases from J, leaving 11 bases between. CDR3 amino acids: CASSYSLTNEQFF. CDR3 sequence (DNA): TGTGCCAGCAGTTACTCCCTGACTAATGAGCAGTTCTTC.

This chain uses TRBV2 with TRBJ1-1; a weak D match, TRBD1 (5 bases). Trimming stripped 9 bases from V and 0 bases from J, with 14 bases between. The germline V gene encodes CDR1 SNHLY and CDR2 FYNNEI. The CDR3 length is 14 residues. The CDR3 region has the DNA TGTGCCAGTCGTGGGGTACAGGTGAACACTGAAGCTTTCTTT. Its translation: CASRGVQVNTEAFF.

The chain joins TRBV7-9 to TRBJ2-7; D gene ambiguous. This CDR3 has 15 amino acids. Germline CDR1 SEHNR, CDR2 FQNEAQ (reference sequence). V lost 5 bases and J lost 3, with 17 bases in between. CDR3 sequence (DNA): TGTGCCAGCAGCACGGACCAAAGCCCACACTACGAGCAGTACTTC. Translation: CASSTDQSPHYEQYF.

This chain joins TRBV12-3 or TRBV12-4 and TRBJ2-5, with 7 bases aligning to TRBD2. CDR3 length equals 16 residues. J was trimmed by 0 bases and V by 3 bases; bases with no gene match: 7. The CDR3 here is CASSFSWEGNQETQYF. DNA of the CDR3: TGTGCCAGCAGTTTTTCGTGGGAGGGGAACCAAGAGACCCAGTACTTC.

The V call is TRBV15, the J call TRBJ2-6; D ambiguous. The CDR3 length is 17 residues. Trimming removed 0 bases at V and 2 bases at J, with 11 bases between. Germline CDR1 LNHNV, CDR2 YYDKDF (reference sequence). CDR3 sequence (DNA): TGTGCCACCAGCAGAGATAGAAGGAATGCTGGGGCCAACGTCCTGACTTTC. It codes for CATSRDRRNAGANVLTF.

The chain joins TRBV4-2 to TRBJ1-2; D gene ambiguous. CDR1 is LGHNA and CDR2 is YNFKEQ in the germline V gene. V shed 2 bases and J shed 8 bases, with 18 bases lying between them. The CDR3 covers 15 residues. CDR3 nucleotide sequence: TGTGCCAGCAGCCAAACGAGGAGGCAGGTCTGGGGCTACACCTTC. Its protein product is CASSQTRRQVWGYTF.

The gene calls are TRBV2 and TRBJ2-5, with 9 nucleotides matching TRBD1. Looked up from germline, CDR1 is SNHLY and CDR2 is FYNNEI. The V and J ends lost 2 bases and 1 base, in that order; junction bases with no gene match: 2. This CDR3 is built from 15 residues. CDR3 in DNA: TGTGCCAGCAGTGAAAAGACAGGGGGCCAAGAGACCCAGTACTTC. Residues: CASSEKTGGQETQYF.

With regard to this clonotype: Given a much more abundant clone one base away, this may be a read error. DNA of the CDR3: TGTGCCACCAGCATAGTGAATAAACGGGGACTGCTTTTCCCAAATCAGCCCCAGCATTTT. It specifies CATSIVNKRGLLFPNQPQHF. The chain recombines TRBV15 with TRBJ1-5; perhaps TRBD1 as D (5 bases). CDR1 LNHNV and CDR2 YYDKDF come from the germline V gene (reference sequence). Trimming shortened V by 4 bases and J by 4 bases, and 29 bases separated the two germline ends. This CDR3 region has 20 residues.

As concerns this clonotype: The germline gene is not matched at one end of the junction; a read error may be the cause. The J gene is TRBJ2-7, the V gene TRBV28; D unclear. Germline V gene lookup returns CDR1 MDHEN and CDR2 SYDVKM. The CDR3 length is 17 residues. CDR3 loop: CAGSPKESLSVSYEQYF. In DNA form, the CDR3 reads TGTGCCGGCAGTCCCAAGGAGTCGTTGTCCGTCTCCTACGAGCAGTACTTC.

The table lists this clonotype with many counts. The rearrangement uses TRBV6-2 or TRBV6-3 and TRBJ2-1; D is unclear. Trimming shortened V by 2 bases and J by 8 bases, and 10 bases separated the two germline ends. The CDR3 spans 13 residues. In germline, CDR1 is MNHEY, CDR2 SVGEGT. The DNA of the CDR3 is TGTGCCAGCAGTTACGCCCCACTCGATGAGCAGTTCTTC. This encodes CASSYAPLDEQFF.